The 23 T cell receptor beta chains below were found in one sample sequenced in a study of human T cells and chemical hapten exposure (dated by TCRdb to about 2021). According to the study, the label for this sample's time point signals: patch test 2, 6 weeks after DPC sensitization. Reading the label with the study, this specimen's treatment or condition is: therapeutic diphenylcyclopropenone sensitization with weekly scalp DPC. The library was produced with RACE. The instrument was a NextSeq 500. TCRdb cleaned the public reads at Q25 with fastp, built clones with MiXCR and kept in-frame beta chains. Rows merge per CDR3 protein into single entries with the most common DNA and genes. This sample has a few hundred thousand distinct CDR3 sequences in its table, and under 6.5% of those were observed once. About 5.6% of the sample lies in the top ten. This sample comprised whole blood, obtained in connection with sensitization to the hapten diphenylcyclopropenone (DPC). These receptors all come from a woman aged 18-29 years with alopecia areata. Some clones in this sample may be carry-over from other donors' samples.

Only a few counts were recorded for this clonotype. The J gene is TRBJ2-1, the V gene TRBV9; TRBD2 might be the D (7 bases). The CDR3 length is 15 residues. CDR1 is SGDLS, CDR2 YYNGEE, per germline. With 2 bases removed from V and 7 bases from J, the gap between germline ends came to 16 bases. CDR3 in amino acids: CASSVEWGGRNEQFF. As DNA, the CDR3 is TGTGCCAGCAGCGTCGAGTGGGGGGGCCGGAATGAGCAGTTCTTC.

The chain couples TRBV4-1 to TRBJ1-4; D is unresolved. With 1 base removed from V and 5 bases from J, the gap between germline ends came to 11 bases. The CDR3 runs 15 residues. The V gene's germline CDR1 is MGHRA and CDR2 YSYEKL. The CDR3 loop reads CASSQVSIPNEKLFF. In DNA form, the CDR3 reads TGCGCCAGCAGCCAAGTTAGTATACCGAATGAAAAACTGTTTTTT.

This clonotype was seen ten or more times. CDR3 in amino acids: CASSGGQGRTGELFF. The CDR3 DNA reads TGTGCCAGCAGTGGGGGACAGGGACGAACCGGGGAGCTGTTTTTT. The gene calls are TRBV6-2 or TRBV6-3 and TRBJ2-2; 9 bases line up with TRBD1. Germline V lookup: CDR1 MNHEY, CDR2 SVGEGT. The V and J ends lost 5 bases and 5 bases, in that order; junction bases with no gene match: 6. The CDR3 sequence is 15 residues long.

This chain links TRBV7-2 with TRBJ1-2, with D possibly TRBD1 on 5 matching bases. The CDR3 covers 16 residues. Germline-derived CDR1 and CDR2 are SGHTA and FQGNSA. Trimming stripped 1 base from V and 4 bases from J, with 16 bases between. CDR3 nucleotide sequence: TGTGCCAGCAGCTTAGTGGGGCAGGCGGCTCTCTATGGCTACACCTTC. Protein: CASSLVGQAALYGYTF.

A few counts support this clonotype. V usage is TRBV11-2 and J usage is TRBJ2-3; perhaps TRBD2 as D (5 bases). V was cut by 1 base and J by 4 bases, with 9 bases left in between. Germline assignment: CDR1 SGHAT and CDR2 FQNNGV. This CDR3 region has 14 residues. CDR3 nucleotide sequence: TGTGCCAGCAGCTTAGGGCCCGGGGCAGATACGCAGTATTTT. Translating it yields CASSLGPGADTQYF. Full variable domain (outside the CDR3, taken from reference TRBV11-2 and TRBJ2-3): EAGVAQSPRYKIIEKRQSVAFWCNPISGHATLYWYQQILGQGPKLLIQFQNNGVVDDSQLPKDRFSAERLKGVDSTLKIQPAKLEDSAVYLCASSLGPGADTQYFGPGTRLTVL.

This chain uses TRBV7-2 with TRBJ2-3, with 11 nucleotides matching TRBD2. J was trimmed by 6 bases and V by 7 bases; bases with no gene match: 6. CDR1 is SGHTA, CDR2 FQGNSA, per germline. The CDR3 sequence is 14 residues long. Written as DNA, the CDR3 is TGTGCCAGCACCTCTAGCGGGGGGCGGGATACGCAGTATTTT. Protein product: CASTSSGGRDTQYF.

As concerns this clonotype: This may come from a read error, since a much larger clone is one base off. V gene TRBV12-3 or TRBV12-4 combines with J gene TRBJ1-5; 7 positions agree with TRBD1. The CDR3 extends over 13 amino acids. J lost 6 bases, V lost 8 bases, and 7 bases had no gene match. The DNA for the CDR3 is TGTGCCAGCGTTGGACAGGACTTTCAGCCCCAGCATTTT. This sequence encodes CASVGQDFQPQHF.

The genes are TRBV28 and TRBJ2-5; D is possibly TRBD2 (6 bases). Germline CDR1 MDHEN, CDR2 SYDVKM. The length of the CDR3 is 13 residues. Trimming stripped 2 bases from V and 5 bases from J, with 9 bases between. The CDR3 reads CASSLRGWETQYF. In DNA form, the CDR3 reads TGTGCCAGCAGTTTACGGGGGTGGGAGACCCAGTACTTC.

This clonotype showed up just a few times. The chain combines TRBV6-4 with TRBJ1-5; D uncertain. Germline CDR1 MRHNA, CDR2 SNTAGT. Trimming removed 3 bases from V and 6 bases from J, with 9 bases in between. The CDR3 contains 13 residues. The DNA of the CDR3 is TGTGCCAGCAGTGAGCACAGAAGTCAGCCCCAGCATTTT. Its translation: CASSEHRSQPQHF.

This clonotype was recorded a few times. The chain couples TRBV5-1 to TRBJ2-1, with 9 bases aligning to TRBD1. V was clipped by 2 bases and J by 9 bases; unmatched bases: 3. This CDR3 has 13 amino acids. Germline-derived CDR1 and CDR2 are SGHRS and YFSETQ. CDR3 sequence (DNA): TGCGCCAGCAGCTTCGGGACAGGGCTTGAGCAGTTCTTC. Protein: CASSFGTGLEQFF. Full variable domain (remainder filled in from reference TRBV5-1 and TRBJ2-1): KAGVTQTPRYLIKTRGQQVTLSCSPISGHRSVSWYQQTPGQGLQFLFEYFSETQRNKGNFPGRFSGRQFSNSRSEMNVSTLELGDSALYLCASSFGTGLEQFFGPGTRLTVL.

This clonotype was seen many times. This chain joins TRBV4-3 and TRBJ1-1; 7 bases agree with TRBD1. Germline V gives CDR1 LGHNA, CDR2 YSLEER. J gave up 3 bases and V 0 bases, and 10 bases lay outside the gene matches. The CDR3 sequence is 17 residues long. The CDR3 sequence is CASSQDFMTGFDTEAFF. CDR3 in DNA: TGCGCCAGCAGCCAAGATTTCATGACAGGGTTCGACACTGAAGCTTTCTTT.

This clonotype was seen only a few times. The rearrangement joins TRBV4-1 to TRBJ2-3; either TRBD1 or TRBD2 may supply D (5 bases each). The germline V gene has CDR1 MGHRA and CDR2 YSYEKL. With 1 base removed from V and 7 bases from J, the gap between germline ends came to 9 bases. The CDR3 has 13 amino acids. The CDR3: CASSQGDLNTQYF. The CDR3 nucleotides read TGCGCCAGCAGCCAAGGGGACCTGAATACGCAGTATTTT.

The sample holds many counts of this clonotype. The V call is TRBV29-1, the J call TRBJ1-2; possibly TRBD1 for D (5 bases). The CDR3 has 15 residues. Germline CDR1 reads SQVTM; CDR2 reads ANQGSEA. Trimming removed 0 bases from V and 6 bases from J, with 17 bases in between. This CDR3 is CSVEEKGQGLDGYTF. The CDR3 DNA reads as TGCAGCGTTGAAGAAAAAGGGCAGGGACTTGATGGCTACACCTTC.

This chain links TRBV9 with TRBJ2-5; D gene unclear. This CDR3 has 15 residues. V was clipped by 2 bases and J by 5 bases, with 16 bases between them. Per germline, CDR1 SGDLS and CDR2 YYNGEE. The CDR3 region has the DNA TGTGCCAGCAGCGTCGACAATAGGGCGGAGGAGACCCAGTACTTC. Residues: CASSVDNRAEETQYF.

The rearrangement links TRBV7-2 to TRBJ2-3; D not resolved. From germline, CDR1 is SGHTA and CDR2 FQGNSA. The CDR3 has 15 residues. V lost 6 bases and J 2 bases, leaving 15 bases between the germline ends. CDR3 DNA: TGTGCCAGCAGTCGTGCGGAGTCCTTCACAGATACGCAGTATTTT. It encodes CASSRAESFTDTQYF.

This clonotype was seen at least ten times. The chain couples TRBV6-2 or TRBV6-3 to TRBJ1-1, with a tentative D call TRBD1 (6 bases). V was pared by 0 bases and J by 5 bases, with 16 bases between. Germline values: CDR1 MNHEY, CDR2 SVGEGT. The CDR3 length is 16 residues. CDR3 bases: TGTGCCAGCAGTTACTCGAGTAAGGGGGGCCGGACTGAAGCTTTCTTT. This codes for CASSYSSKGGRTEAFF.

This clonotype occurred many times. CDR3 coding DNA: TGTGCCAGCAGCCGGGCCGGCGTCAATCAGCCCCAGCATTTT. Translating it yields CASSRAGVNQPQHF. This rearrangement joins TRBV6-5 to TRBJ1-5; D unclear. V was cut by 6 bases and J by 3 bases, with 12 bases left in between. The CDR3 extends over 14 amino acids. Germline loops: CDR1 MNHEY, CDR2 SVGAGI.

The gene calls are TRBV2 and TRBJ2-3; no clear D. Germline V CDR1 and CDR2: SNHLY, FYNNEI. Trimming stripped 4 bases from V and 2 bases from J, with 10 bases between. The CDR3 extends over 14 amino acids. Here the CDR3 reads CASSGRSSTDTQYF. In nucleotides, the CDR3 is TGTGCCAGCAGTGGTCGTTCTTCCACAGATACGCAGTATTTT.

This clonotype was counted many times. The chain recombines TRBV12-3 or TRBV12-4 with TRBJ1-6; TRBD1 matches at 10 bases. CDR3 length equals 16 residues. With V trimmed by 4 bases and J by 6 bases, 6 bases remained unmatched. Here the CDR3 reads CASSSGTGAFNSPLHF. In DNA form, the CDR3 reads TGTGCCAGCAGTTCCGGGACAGGGGCGTTTAATTCACCCCTCCACTTT.

The sample holds many counts of this clonotype. The chain employs TRBV28 and TRBJ1-6; D gene uncertain. The CDR3 consists of 13 residues. Trimming left V 8 bases short and J 4 bases short, with 9 bases between. Germline loops: CDR1 MDHEN, CDR2 SYDVKM. The CDR3 spells CASRLLYNSPLHF. The CDR3 nucleotides read TGTGCCAGCCGACTCCTTTATAATTCACCCCTCCACTTT.

This chain connects TRBV7-2 to TRBJ1-2; 7 bases match TRBD1. The CDR3 has 14 amino acids. Germline V gives CDR1 SGHTA, CDR2 FQGNSA. V was pared by 5 bases and J by 4 bases, with 7 bases of the junction left unmatched. This CDR3 is CASSPRGQSYGYTF. CDR3 DNA sequence: TGTGCCAGCAGCCCCAGGGGACAGAGCTATGGCTACACCTTC.

The table lists this clonotype with a few counts. This sequence joins TRBV5-6 and TRBJ2-1; 7 bases are a match to TRBD1. The V segment lost 5 bases and the J segment 7 bases; nucleotides outside the gene matches: 12. The CDR3 extends over 15 amino acids. Germline V gives CDR1 SGHDT, CDR2 YYEEEE. The CDR3 DNA follows: TGTGCCAGCAGTCCTAGTAACAGGGGTGGGAATGAGCAGTTCTTC. Translated: CASSPSNRGGNEQFF.

Only a few counts were recorded for this clonotype. This chain uses TRBV6-2 or TRBV6-3 with TRBJ1-5; D perhaps matches TRBD1 (6 bases). The germline CDR1 and CDR2 sequences are MNHEY and SVGEGT. This CDR3 has 15 amino acids. The V and J ends lost 6 bases and 0 bases respectively, with 12 bases between them. This CDR3 reads CASSYRDYSNQPQHF. The CDR3 bases are TGTGCCAGCAGCTACAGGGATTATAGCAATCAGCCCCAGCATTTT.